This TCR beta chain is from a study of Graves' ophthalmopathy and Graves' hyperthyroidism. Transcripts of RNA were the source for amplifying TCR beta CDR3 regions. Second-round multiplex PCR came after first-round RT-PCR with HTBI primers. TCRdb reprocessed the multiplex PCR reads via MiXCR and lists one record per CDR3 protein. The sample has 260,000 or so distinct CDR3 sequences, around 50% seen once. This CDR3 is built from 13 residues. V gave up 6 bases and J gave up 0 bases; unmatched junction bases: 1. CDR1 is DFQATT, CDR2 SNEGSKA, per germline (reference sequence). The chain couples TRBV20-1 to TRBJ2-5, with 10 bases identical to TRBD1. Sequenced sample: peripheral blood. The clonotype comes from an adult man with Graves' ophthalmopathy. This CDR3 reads CSADRGNQETQYF. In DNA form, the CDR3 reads TGCAGTGCGGACAGGGGGAACCAAGAGACCCAGTACTTC.